The 18 T cell receptor beta chains below were found in one sample sequenced in a study of pediatric ulcerative colitis. Clones were sequenced by immunoSEQ multiplex PCR, and TCRdb holds only the in-frame ones, with some missing. The sample lists around 65,000 clones, about 80% occurring once. Sample: blood. Source of these receptors: a boy under 18 with moderate ulcerative colitis.

This clone showed up just a few times. This chain joins TRBV27 and TRBJ2-7, with 7 bases aligning to TRBD2. The germline V gene encodes CDR1 MNHEY and CDR2 SMNVEV (reference sequence). Unmatched junction bases numbered 5, after V lost 4 bases and J lost 2 bases. The CDR3 consists of 14 residues. CDR3 amino acids: CASSSASGPYEQYF. CDR3 DNA: TGTGCCAGCAGTTCGGCTAGCGGACCCTACGAGCAGTACTTC.

This clone showed up just once. The chain carries TRBV7-2 and TRBJ2-1, with 9 bases fitting TRBD2. Germline trimming cut 0 bases from V and 7 bases from J; bases unmatched to any gene: 13. Germline CDR1 and CDR2: SGHTA and FQGNSA. The CDR3 is made up of 18 amino acids. The DNA for the CDR3 is TGTGCCAGCAGCTTAGCGCGGAGCGGGAGGACCCTTTGGAATGAGCAGTTCTTC. Amino acids: CASSLARSGRTLWNEQFF.

V usage is TRBV5-1 and J usage is TRBJ1-1; tentative D call: TRBD1 (5 bases). Germline assignment: CDR1 SGHRS and CDR2 YFSETQ. V dropped 4 bases and J dropped 5 bases, with 21 bases sitting between them. The CDR3 loop spans 16 amino acids. The CDR3 nucleotides are TGCGCCAGCAGCCCCCAAGCAGGGTCGTCAGGAACTGAAGCTTTCTTT. It is translated as CASSPQAGSSGTEAFF.

This chain joins TRBV11-3 and TRBJ2-2; 8 positions match TRBD1. After removal of 5 bases from V and 8 bases from J, the junction contained 13 bases not matched to a gene. The CDR3 is 16 amino acids. Germline V lookup: CDR1 SGHNT, CDR2 YENEEA. CDR3 bases: TGTGCCAGCAGCCTGATCGTCGGGACAGGTGGAGGGGAGCTGTTTTTT. It yields the protein CASSLIVGTGGGELFF.

The V and J genes are TRBV15 and TRBJ2-1; no firm D call. The CDR3 runs to 14 residues. The V end was cut by 5 bases, the J end by 4 bases, with 12 bases between. Germline CDR1 is LNHNV and CDR2 is YYDKDF (reference sequence). The CDR3: CATSPPTGYNEQFF. Here the CDR3 DNA reads TGTGCCACCAGCCCACCCACTGGTTACAATGAGCAGTTCTTC.

This sequence joins TRBV4-3 and TRBJ2-4, with TRBD2 identical over 12 bases. Germline CDR1 LGHNA, CDR2 YSLEER. J gave up 3 bases and V 3 bases, and 3 bases lay outside the gene matches. The CDR3 covers 16 residues. DNA of the CDR3: TGCGCCAGCAGCCAGACTAGCGGGAGTAGCAAAAACATTCAGTACTTC. This gives the protein CASSQTSGSSKNIQYF.

This chain joins TRBV19 and TRBJ2-3, with unresolved D. CDR1 LNHDA and CDR2 SQIVND come from the germline V gene (reference sequence). Trimming shortened V by 0 bases and J by 0 bases, and 7 bases separated the two germline ends. The CDR3 totals 15 residues. The CDR3 DNA sequence: TGTGCCAGTAGTATAGACACGAGGAGCACAGATACGCAGTATTTT. Amino acids: CASSIDTRSTDTQYF.

The V and J genes are TRBV7-6 and TRBJ2-1, with a weak D call TRBD1 (6 bases). Between the trimmed V and J ends, which lost 1 base and 4 bases, there was a span of 8 bases. Germline V lookup: CDR1 SGHVS, CDR2 FNYEAQ. The CDR3 is 14 residues long. The CDR3 region is CASSLEGEYNEQFF. The CDR3 DNA reads as TGTGCCAGCAGCTTAGAGGGGGAATACAATGAGCAGTTCTTC.

This chain connects TRBV18 to TRBJ1-1; a possible D gene is TRBD1 (5 bases). Germline V gene lookup returns CDR1 KGHSH and CDR2 LQKENI. CDR3 size: 16 residues. V gave up 0 bases and J gave up 2 bases, with 13 bases separating them. The CDR3 is CASSPPGTARNTEAFF. CDR3 sequence (DNA): TGTGCCAGCTCACCACCGGGGACGGCCAGAAACACTGAAGCTTTCTTT.

The chain links TRBV7-6 to TRBJ2-3, with D possibly being TRBD1 (5 bases). CDR3 size: 15 residues. V was clipped by 0 bases and J by 1 base, with 8 bases between them. CDR1 and CDR2 (germline): SGHVS, FNYEAQ. DNA of the CDR3: TGTGCCAGCAGCTTAGCAGGGGTCGGCACAGATACGCAGTATTTT. This encodes CASSLAGVGTDTQYF.

The sample holds a few counts of this clone. This chain uses TRBV7-8 with TRBJ1-5, with 8 nucleotides matching TRBD1. This CDR3 is built from 13 residues. In germline, CDR1 is SGHVS, CDR2 FQNEAQ. Losses at the gene ends were 3 bases for V and 5 bases for J; bases not matched to a gene: 0. The CDR3 here is CASSLDRDQPQHF. In DNA, the CDR3 is TGTGCCAGCAGCTTGGACAGGGATCAGCCCCAGCATTTT.

The chain links TRBV6-5 to TRBJ1-6; D not resolved. The CDR3 is 13 amino acids. In germline, CDR1 is MNHEY, CDR2 SVGAGI. Trimming removed 8 bases at V and 2 bases at J, with 7 bases between. The CDR3 is CASRRTYNSPLHF. The CDR3 nucleotides read TGTGCCAGCCGGAGAACCTATAATTCACCCCTCCACTTT.

This chain uses TRBV5-5 with TRBJ2-2, with TRBD1 matching 12 bases. After removal of 2 bases from V and 11 bases from J, the junction contained 13 bases not matched to a gene. This CDR3 contains 17 residues. Looked up from germline, CDR1 is SGHKS and CDR2 is YYEKEE (reference sequence). CDR3 residues: CASSFFSLRDRGLELFF. The CDR3, as DNA: TGTGCCAGCAGCTTCTTCTCGCTGCGGGACAGGGGGCTCGAGCTGTTTTTT.

This clone showed up just a few times. For the CDR3, the DNA is TGCGCCAGCAGCTCGGGGTACCCTAACTATGGCTACACCTTC. It specifies CASSSGYPNYGYTF. V gene TRBV5-1 combines with J gene TRBJ1-2; D is ambiguous. The CDR3 spans 14 residues. Germline V gene data show CDR1 as SGHRS and CDR2 as YFSETQ. V shed 3 bases and J shed 0 bases, with 9 bases lying between them.

Regarding this clone: A junction boundary mismatches the germline segment, possibly from a read error. The chain employs TRBV7-2 and TRBJ2-2, with 10 positions matching TRBD2. The CDR3 spans 16 residues. Looked up from germline, CDR1 is SGHTA and CDR2 is FQGNSA. This chain's CDR3 is CASSLAGAPITGELFF. CDR3 coding DNA: TGTGCCAGCAGCCTAGCGGGGGCGCCAATCACCGGGGAGCTGTTTTTT.

V and J are TRBV6-5 and TRBJ2-7, with D possibly being TRBD1 (6 bases). Germline assignment: CDR1 MNHEY and CDR2 SVGAGI. This CDR3 region has 11 residues. V lost 8 bases, J lost 5 bases, and 10 bases lay in between. The CDR3 DNA sequence: TGTGCCAGCCGCAGGGGCGACGAGCAGTACTTC. This codes for CASRRGDEQYF.

The chain carries TRBV27 and TRBJ2-7; no firm D call. This CDR3 is built from 15 residues. Between the trimmed V and J ends, which lost 2 bases and 3 bases, there was a span of 14 bases. Germline CDR1 reads MNHEY; CDR2 reads SMNVEV (reference sequence). CDR3 DNA: TGTGCCAGCAGTTTAGCCGCCGGGCAGCACTACGAGCAGTACTTC. It specifies CASSLAAGQHYEQYF.

The chain employs TRBV27 and TRBJ2-3; the match to TRBD2 covers 11 bases. V was pared by 7 bases and J by 3 bases, with 3 bases of the junction left unmatched. Per germline, CDR1 MNHEY and CDR2 SMNVEV (reference sequence). The CDR3 has 14 residues. The CDR3 is CASKTSGKTDTQYF. The CDR3 bases are TGTGCCAGCAAGACTAGCGGGAAGACAGATACGCAGTATTTT.